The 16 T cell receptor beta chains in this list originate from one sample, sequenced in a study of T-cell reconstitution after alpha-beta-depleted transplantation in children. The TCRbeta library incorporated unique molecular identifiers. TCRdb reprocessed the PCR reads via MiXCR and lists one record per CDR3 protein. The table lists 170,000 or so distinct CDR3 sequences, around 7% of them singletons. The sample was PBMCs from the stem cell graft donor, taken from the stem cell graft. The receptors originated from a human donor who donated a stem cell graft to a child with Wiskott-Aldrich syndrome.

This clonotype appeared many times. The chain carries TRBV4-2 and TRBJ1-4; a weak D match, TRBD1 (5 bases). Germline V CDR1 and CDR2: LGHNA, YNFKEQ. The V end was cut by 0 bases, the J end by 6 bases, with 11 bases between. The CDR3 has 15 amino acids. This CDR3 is CASSQDGTPDEKLFF. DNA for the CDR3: TGTGCCAGCAGCCAAGACGGGACGCCAGATGAAAAACTGTTTTTT.

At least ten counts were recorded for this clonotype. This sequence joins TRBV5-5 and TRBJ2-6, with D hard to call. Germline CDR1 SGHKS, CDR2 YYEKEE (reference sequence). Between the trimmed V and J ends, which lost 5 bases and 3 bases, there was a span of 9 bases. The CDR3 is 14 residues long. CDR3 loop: CASSYSLGANVLTF. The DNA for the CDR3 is TGTGCCAGCAGTTACTCCCTTGGGGCCAACGTCCTGACTTTC.

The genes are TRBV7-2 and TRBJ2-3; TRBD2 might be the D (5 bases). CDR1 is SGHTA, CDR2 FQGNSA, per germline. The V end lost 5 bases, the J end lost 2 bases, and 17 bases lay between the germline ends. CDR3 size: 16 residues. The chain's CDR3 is CASSAEGRFVTDTQYF. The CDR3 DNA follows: TGTGCCAGCAGCGCCGAGGGCCGATTCGTCACAGATACGCAGTATTTT. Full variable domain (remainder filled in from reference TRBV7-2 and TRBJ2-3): GAGVSQSPSNKVTEKGKDVELRCDPISGHTALYWYRQSLGQGLEFLIYFQGNSAPDKSGLPSDRFSAERTGGSVSTLTIQRTQQEDSAVYLCASSAEGRFVTDTQYFGPGTRLTVL.

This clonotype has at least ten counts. CDR3 loop: CASSQGDGGSPLHF. CDR3 nucleotides: TGTGCCAGCAGCCAAGGAGACGGAGGTTCACCCCTCCACTTT. The chain carries TRBV3-1 and TRBJ1-6; no firm D call. The CDR3 contains 14 residues. Trimming took off 1 base at V and 9 bases at J, with 10 bases between the two ends. Germline values: CDR1 LGHDT, CDR2 YNNKEL (reference sequence).

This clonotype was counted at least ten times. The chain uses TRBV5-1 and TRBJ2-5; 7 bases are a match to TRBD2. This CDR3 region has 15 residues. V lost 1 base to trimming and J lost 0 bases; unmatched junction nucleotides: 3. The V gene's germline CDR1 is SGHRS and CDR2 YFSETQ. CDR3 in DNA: TGCGCCAGCAGCTTGTACCGGGGGGACCAAGAGACCCAGTACTTC. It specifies CASSLYRGDQETQYF. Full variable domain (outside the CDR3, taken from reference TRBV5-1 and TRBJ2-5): KAGVTQTPRYLIKTRGQQVTLSCSPISGHRSVSWYQQTPGQGLQFLFEYFSETQRNKGNFPGRFSGRQFSNSRSEMNVSTLELGDSALYLCASSLYRGDQETQYFGPGTRLLVL.

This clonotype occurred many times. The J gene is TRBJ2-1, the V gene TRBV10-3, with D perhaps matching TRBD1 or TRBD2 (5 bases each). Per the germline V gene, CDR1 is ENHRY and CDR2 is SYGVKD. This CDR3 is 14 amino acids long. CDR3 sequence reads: CVASDPGRNNEQFF. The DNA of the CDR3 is TGTGTCGCCTCCGACCCGGGACGCAACAATGAGCAGTTCTTC.

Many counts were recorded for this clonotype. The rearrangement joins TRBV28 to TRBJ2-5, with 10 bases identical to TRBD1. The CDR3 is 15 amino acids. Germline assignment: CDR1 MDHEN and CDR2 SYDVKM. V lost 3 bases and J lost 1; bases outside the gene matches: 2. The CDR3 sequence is CASSFGTGVQETQYF. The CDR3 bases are TGTGCCAGCAGTTTTGGGACAGGGGTCCAAGAGACCCAGTACTTC.

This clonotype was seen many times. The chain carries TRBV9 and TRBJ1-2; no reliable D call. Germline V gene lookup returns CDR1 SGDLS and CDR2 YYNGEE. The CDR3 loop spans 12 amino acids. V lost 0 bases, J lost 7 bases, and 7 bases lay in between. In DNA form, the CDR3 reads TGTGCCAGCAGCGTAGCCAACCGTGGCTACACCTTC. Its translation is CASSVANRGYTF.

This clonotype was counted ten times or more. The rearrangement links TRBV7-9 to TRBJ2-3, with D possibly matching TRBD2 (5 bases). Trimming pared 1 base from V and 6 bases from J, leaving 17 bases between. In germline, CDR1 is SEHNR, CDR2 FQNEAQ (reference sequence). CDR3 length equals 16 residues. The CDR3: CASSLVGSSYTDTQYF. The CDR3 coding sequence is TGTGCCAGCAGCTTAGTAGGGAGCTCATACACGGATACGCAGTATTTT.

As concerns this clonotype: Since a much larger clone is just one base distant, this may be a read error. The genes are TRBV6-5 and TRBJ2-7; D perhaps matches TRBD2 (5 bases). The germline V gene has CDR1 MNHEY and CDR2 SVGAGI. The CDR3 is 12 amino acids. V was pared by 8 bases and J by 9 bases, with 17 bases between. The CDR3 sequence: CASRDWAVVQYF. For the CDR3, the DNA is TGTGCCAGCCGGGATTGGGCGGTAGTGCAGTACTTC.

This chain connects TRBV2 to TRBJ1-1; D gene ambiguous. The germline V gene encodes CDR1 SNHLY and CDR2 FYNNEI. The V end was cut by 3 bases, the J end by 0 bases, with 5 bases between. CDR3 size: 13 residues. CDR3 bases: TGTGCCAGCAGTGATCAAGTGAACACTGAAGCTTTCTTT. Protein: CASSDQVNTEAFF.

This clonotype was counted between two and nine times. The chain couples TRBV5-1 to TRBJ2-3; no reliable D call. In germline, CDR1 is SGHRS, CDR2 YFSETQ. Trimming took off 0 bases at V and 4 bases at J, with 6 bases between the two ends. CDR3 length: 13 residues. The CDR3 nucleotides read TGCGCCAGCAGCTTGGGTATAGCAGATACGCAGTATTTT. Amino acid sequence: CASSLGIADTQYF.

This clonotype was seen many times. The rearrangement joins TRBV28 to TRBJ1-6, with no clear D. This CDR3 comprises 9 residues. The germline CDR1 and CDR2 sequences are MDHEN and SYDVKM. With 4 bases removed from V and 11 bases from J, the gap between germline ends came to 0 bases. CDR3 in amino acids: CASSSPLHF. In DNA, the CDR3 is TGTGCCAGCAGTTCACCCCTCCACTTT. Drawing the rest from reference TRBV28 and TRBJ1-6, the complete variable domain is DVKVTQSSRYLVKRTGEKVFLECVQDMDHENMFWYRQDPGLGLRLIYFSYDVKMKEKGDIPEGYSVSREKKERFSLILESASTNQTSMYLCASSSPLHFGNGTRLTVT.

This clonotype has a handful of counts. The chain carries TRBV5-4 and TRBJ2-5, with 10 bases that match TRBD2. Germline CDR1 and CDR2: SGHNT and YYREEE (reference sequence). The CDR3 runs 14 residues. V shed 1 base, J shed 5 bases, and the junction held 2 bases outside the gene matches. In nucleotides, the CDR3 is TGTGCCAGCAGCTTGCAGACTAGCGGGGAGACCCAGTACTTC. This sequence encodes CASSLQTSGETQYF.

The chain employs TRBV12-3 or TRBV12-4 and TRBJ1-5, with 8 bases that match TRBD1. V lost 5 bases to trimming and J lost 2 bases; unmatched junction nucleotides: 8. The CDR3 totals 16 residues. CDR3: CASSLAGGNGNQPQHF. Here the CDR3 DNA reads TGTGCCAGCAGTCTCGCAGGGGGCAATGGCAATCAGCCCCAGCATTTT.

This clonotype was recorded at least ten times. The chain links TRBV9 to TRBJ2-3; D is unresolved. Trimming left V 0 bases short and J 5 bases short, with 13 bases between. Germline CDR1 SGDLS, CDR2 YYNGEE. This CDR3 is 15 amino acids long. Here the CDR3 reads CASSVVNRKGDTQYF. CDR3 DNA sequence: TGTGCCAGCAGCGTAGTAAATAGGAAGGGAGATACGCAGTATTTT.